These 8 T cell receptor beta chains were all obtained from the same sample, sequenced in a study of blood T cell repertoires in COVID-19. Here immunoSEQ multiplex PCR was the method, and the copy in TCRdb shows in-frame clones only, minus some. Of 150,000 to 200,000 clones in the sample, approximately 88% are singletons; the top ten hold 9.1%. Material for sequencing was peripheral blood. These TCRs come from an elderly woman with active or convalescent COVID-19.

J is TRBJ2-7 and V is TRBV6-5; 7 bases are shared with TRBD1. V shed 2 bases and J 2 bases; nucleotides not matched to a gene: 3. CDR3 size: 14 residues. The germline V gene has CDR1 MNHEY and CDR2 SVGAGI. The CDR3 protein is CASSYTTGTYEQYF. CDR3 DNA sequence: TGTGCCAGCAGTTACACGACAGGGACCTACGAGCAGTACTTC.

This chain joins TRBV7-9 and TRBJ2-2; 8 bases align to TRBD2. Germline V gene sequence: CDR1 SEHNR, CDR2 FQNEAQ (reference sequence). After removal of 2 bases from V and 5 bases from J, the junction contained 4 bases not matched to a gene. CDR3 length: 15 amino acids. The CDR3 region is CASSLRTSLTGELFF. DNA of the CDR3: TGTGCCAGCAGCTTAAGGACTAGCTTGACCGGGGAGCTGTTTTTT.

The genes are TRBV7-2 and TRBJ1-4; 7 positions match TRBD1. There are 16 residues in the CDR3. Germline CDR1 reads SGHTA; CDR2 reads FQGNSA. V was pared by 5 bases and J by 5 bases, with 11 bases of the junction left unmatched. DNA for the CDR3: TGTGCCAGCAGCCCCCTAGCGAGGGGGCAGAATGAAAAACTGTTTTTT. It specifies CASSPLARGQNEKLFF.

This clone turned up a few times. The rearrangement uses TRBV18 and TRBJ2-5; 14 nucleotides align to TRBD2. From germline, CDR1 is KGHSH and CDR2 LQKENI. The CDR3 has 18 residues. The V segment lost 3 bases and the J segment 7 bases; nucleotides outside the gene matches: 13. CDR3 nucleotide sequence: TGTGCCAGCTCACCGACTAGCGGGGGGGCCAGTGGATCTGGGACCCAGTACTTC. Translation: CASSPTSGGASGSGTQYF.

V and J are TRBV10-1 and TRBJ1-4, with TRBD1 as a possible D gene (6 bases). There are 13 residues in the CDR3. Trimming shortened V by 8 bases and J by 4 bases, and 11 bases separated the two germline ends. Germline V CDR1 and CDR2: WNHNN, SYGVQD (reference sequence). In nucleotides, the CDR3 is TGCGCCAGCCAAGGACAGAGTAATGAAAAACTGTTTTTT. Protein: CASQGQSNEKLFF.

The chain combines TRBV11-2 with TRBJ1-1, with 7 bases that match TRBD1. The V gene's germline CDR1 is SGHAT and CDR2 FQNNGV. The CDR3 loop spans 15 amino acids. The V and J ends lost 1 base and 5 bases, in that order; junction bases with no gene match: 7. The chain's CDR3 is CASSLVRGQRTEAFF. The CDR3 DNA is TGTGCCAGCAGCTTAGTTAGGGGGCAAAGGACTGAAGCTTTCTTT.

The chain uses TRBV10-3 and TRBJ2-5; D might be TRBD1 (7 bases). From germline, CDR1 is ENHRY and CDR2 SYGVKD. This CDR3 region has 16 residues. With 3 bases removed from V and 5 bases from J, the gap between germline ends came to 19 bases. Written as DNA, the CDR3 is TGTGCCATCAGTGACGCCGCCGGGGCAGGGGGGGAGACCCAGTACTTC. Residues: CAISDAAGAGGETQYF.

This chain links TRBV2 with TRBJ1-2; 8 nucleotides align to TRBD1. With V trimmed by 7 bases and J by 3 bases, 4 bases remained unmatched. Germline V gene data show CDR1 as SNHLY and CDR2 as FYNNEI. The CDR3 length is 13 residues. The chain's CDR3 is CASTDRGDYGYTF. CDR3 coding DNA: TGTGCCAGCACCGACAGGGGAGACTATGGCTACACCTTC.